This TCR beta chain emerged from a study of T cell responses to AZD1222 COVID-19 vaccine. As regards this clone: What it recognizes is unknown.

Assay: immunoSEQ multiplex PCR; the TCRdb copy retains only in-frame clones and omits some. The data hold tens of thousands of clones, with about 90% observed a single time. Germline values: CDR1 SQVTM, CDR2 ANQGSEA. Trimming took 0 bases from V and 0 from J, leaving 14 bases between them. CDR3 length: 16 amino acids. Study-wide findings and caveats: The study identified only six AZD1222 recipients as seropositive at baseline. Donors skewed white British and female; clonal diversity was possibly underestimated. Every sample of the repertoires postdated the peak T cell response.

The sequenced sample was peripheral blood, obtained on day 0 of AZD1222 vaccination. V is TRBV29-1 and J is TRBJ2-5; D call uncertain. The clonotype originates from an adult in good health. CDR3 protein: CSVEDRLPAHQETQYF. Here the CDR3 DNA reads TGCAGCGTTGAAGATCGACTTCCAGCGCACCAAGAGACCCAGTACTTC. Drawing the rest from reference TRBV29-1 and TRBJ2-5, the complete variable domain is SAVISQKPSRDICQRGTSLTIQCQVDSQVTMMFWYRQQPGQSLTLIATANQGSEATYESGFVIDKFPISRPNLTFSTLTVSNMSPEDSSIYLCSVEDRLPAHQETQYFGPGTRLLVL.